A selection of T cell receptor beta chains follows, all from one sample in a study of T cells in Graves' hyperthyroidism and ophthalmopathy. A single record per CDR3 protein comes from TCRdb applying MiXCR to the multiplex PCR reads. The sample lists about 320,000 distinct CDR3 sequences; 16% were seen once. The sample taken for sequencing was blood. Every receptor here comes from a man younger than 40 with Graves' hyperthyroidism. The CDR3 runs from the conserved cysteine through the conserved F or W. A D gene is named only where the DNA matches it firmly. The size field is filled for only some rows; it gives once, few, many or a size class.

V,size,J,D,DNA,CDR3
TRBV24-1,-,TRBJ1-1,-,TGTGCCACCAGTGATTTGGGGGGGACTGAAGCTTTCTTT,CATSDLGGTEAFF
TRBV14,once,TRBJ1-2,-,TGTGCCAGCAGCCAGCGGGCAGGGGATTATGGCTACACCTTC,CASSQRAGDYGYTF
TRBV12-5,few,TRBJ2-7,-,TGTGCTAGTGGTTTGGGGGACAAGCTCTACGAGCAGTACTTC,CASGLGDKLYEQYF
TRBV6-1,few,TRBJ2-7,TRBD1,TGTGCCAGCAGTAGAGGACAGGGGGCGCGGGAGCAGTACTTC,CASSRGQGAREQYF
TRBV7-2,-,TRBJ2-7,TRBD1,TGTGCCAGCAGCTTACTATCCGGGACAGGTCCCTACGAGCAGTACTTC,CASSLLSGTGPYEQYF
TRBV5-1,many,TRBJ1-1,-,TGCGCCAGCAGCTTGTCGCAGCCGAACACTGAAGCTTTCTTT,CASSLSQPNTEAFF
TRBV6-1,-,TRBJ1-5,TRBD1,TGTGCCACCTCGCGTCAGGGGGACCAGCCCCAGCATTTT,CATSRQGDQPQHF
TRBV19,-,TRBJ2-7,TRBD1,TGTGCCACCCGGGACAGGAAGATCTCCTACGAGCAGTACTTC,CATRDRKISYEQYF
TRBV6-5,many,TRBJ2-1,TRBD2,TGTGCCAGCAGTTACGGGCCGACGGGGGGTTACGAGCAGTTCTTC,CASSYGPTGGYEQFF
TRBV28,-,TRBJ1-3,-,TGTGCCAGCAGTTATGGGGGCTCCGGTCCTGGAAACACCATATATTTT,CASSYGGSGPGNTIYF
TRBV7-8,many,TRBJ2-2,-,TGTGCCAGCAGCTTAGAGGAGGTCTTCGGGGGCGGGGAGCTGTTTTTT,CASSLEEVFGGGELFF
TRBV7-3,-,TRBJ2-1,TRBD2,TGTGCCAGCAGCCGACGAGGGGGGCTAGCGGGAAACAATGAGCAGTTCTTC,CASSRRGGLAGNNEQFF
TRBV12-3/TRBV12-4,-,TRBJ1-4,-,TGTGCCAGCAGCCTCTCCGCAACTAATGAAAAACTGCTTTTT,CASSLSATNEKLLF
TRBV19,-,TRBJ1-5,-,TGTGCCAGTAGCCCGAATACCTATAGCAATCAGCCCCAGCATTTT,CASSPNTYSNQPQHF
TRBV6-2/TRBV6-3,many,TRBJ2-7,-,TGTGCCAGCAGTCACCCCGTCCGGAATTTAGGCGAGCAGTACTTC,CASSHPVRNLGEQYF
TRBV28,few,TRBJ2-7,-,TGTGCCAGCAGTCCGGGCCCCCCGACGGACGAGCAGTACTTC,CASSPGPPTDEQYF
TRBV29-1,few,TRBJ2-1,-,TGCAGCGCCCCCCGGAGCGGCTACAATGAGCAGTTCTTC,CSAPRSGYNEQFF
TRBV9,-,TRBJ2-3,TRBD2,TGTGCCAGCAGCGCCCCAGCGGGAGGGGATCCAGATACGCAGTATTTT,CASSAPAGGDPDTQYF
TRBV12-3/TRBV12-4,many,TRBJ2-3,-,TGTGCCAGCAGTTTATTGGGGTTCACAGATACGCAGTATTTT,CASSLLGFTDTQYF
TRBV12-3/TRBV12-4,many,TRBJ2-7,-,TGTGCCAGCAGTTACGATTTTGGCGAGCAGTACTTC,CASSYDFGEQYF